This T cell receptor (beta chain) was documented in a study of neurological immune-mediated disorders. Whole-study results and caveats: Healthy controls had more TCR clonal expansion than multiple sclerosis, which showed the least, whereas HTLV-1-associated myelopathy showed the most. CDR3 amino acid sequences found in expanded clones were never shared across subjects, suggesting private repertoires in all groups.

This clonotype was picked up many times. As yet, its antigen is unknown. V lost 1 base to trimming and J lost 5 bases, with 5 bases between them. The CDR3 runs to 12 residues. Per germline, CDR1 SEHNR and CDR2 FQNEAQ (reference sequence). Unsorted libraries came from 2 million PBMCs stored at -80 °C. Synthesis of cDNA was carried out by template-switch 5'RACE. The reaction used 10-nucleotide random UMIs. TCRdb processed the 5' RACE reads anew with MiXCR; each CDR3 protein has one entry. In the table there are over 60,000 distinct CDR3 sequences, around 5.5% of which are singletons. Sample: PBMCs. This rearrangement joins TRBV7-9 to TRBJ1-2; unclear D gene. This sequence was found in a woman under 40 with multiple sclerosis. The CDR3 region has the DNA TGTGCCAGCAGCTTAGACAAGTATGGCTACACCTTC. It specifies CASSLDKYGYTF.